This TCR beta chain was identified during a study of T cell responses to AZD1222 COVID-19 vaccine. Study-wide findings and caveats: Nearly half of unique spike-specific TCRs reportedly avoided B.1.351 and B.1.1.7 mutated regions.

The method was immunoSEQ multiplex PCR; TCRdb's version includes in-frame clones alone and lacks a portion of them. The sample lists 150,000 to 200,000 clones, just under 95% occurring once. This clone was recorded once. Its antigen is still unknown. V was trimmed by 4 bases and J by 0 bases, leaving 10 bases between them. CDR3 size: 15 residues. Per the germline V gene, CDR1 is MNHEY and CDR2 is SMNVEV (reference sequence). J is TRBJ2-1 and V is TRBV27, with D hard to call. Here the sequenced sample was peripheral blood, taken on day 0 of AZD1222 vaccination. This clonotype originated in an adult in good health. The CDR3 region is CASSSDGYSYNEQFF. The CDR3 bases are TGTGCCAGCAGTTCGGACGGCTACTCCTACAATGAGCAGTTCTTC.